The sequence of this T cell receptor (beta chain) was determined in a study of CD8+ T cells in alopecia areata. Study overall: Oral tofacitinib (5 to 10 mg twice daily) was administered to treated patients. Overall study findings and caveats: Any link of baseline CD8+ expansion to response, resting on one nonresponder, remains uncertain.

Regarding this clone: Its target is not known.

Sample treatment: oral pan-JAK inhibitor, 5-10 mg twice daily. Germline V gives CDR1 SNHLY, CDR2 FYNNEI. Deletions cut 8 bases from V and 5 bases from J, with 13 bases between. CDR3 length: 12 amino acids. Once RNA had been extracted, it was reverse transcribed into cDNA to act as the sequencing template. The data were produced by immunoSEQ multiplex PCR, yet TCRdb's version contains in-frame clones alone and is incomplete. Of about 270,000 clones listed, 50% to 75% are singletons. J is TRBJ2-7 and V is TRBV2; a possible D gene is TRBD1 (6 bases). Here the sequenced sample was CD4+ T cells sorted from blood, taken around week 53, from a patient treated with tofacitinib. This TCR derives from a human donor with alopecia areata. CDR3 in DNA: TGTGCCAGCGATCAGAACAGGGACGAGCAGTACTTC. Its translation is CASDQNRDEQYF.